This TCR beta chain is from a study of CD8 T cells in Susac syndrome. RNA totalling roughly 0.45 to 1 ug underwent reverse transcription with random hexamers. TCRdb recomputed calls from the immunoSEQ multiplex PCR reads with MiXCR, one row per CDR3 protein. The sample holds 150,000 to 200,000 distinct CDR3 sequences, about 91% seen once. Overall study results and limits: Repertoires of Susac syndrome CD4+ T cells lacked clonal expansion.

Details on this clonotype: Its matching antigen is unknown.

The CDR3 extends over 14 amino acids. V lost 4 bases, J lost 4 bases, and 12 bases lay in between. CDR1 SGHNT and CDR2 YYREEE come from the germline V gene (reference sequence). The chain recombines TRBV5-4 with TRBJ2-1, with D possibly being TRBD1 (5 bases). This receptor was obtained from a human donor with Susac syndrome. What was sequenced was CD4+ T cells from PBMCs. The CDR3 protein is CASSIKTAYNEQFF. CDR3 DNA sequence: TGTGCCAGCAGCATAAAGACAGCTTACAATGAGCAGTTCTTC.